This TCR beta chain was identified during a study of neoadjuvant anti-PD-1 for oral cavity cancer. Study-wide results and caveats: Each response group had just a few patients in TCR analyses.

This CDR3 has 15 residues. The ends were cut back, 0 bases at V and 0 bases at J, with 10 bases in the middle. Germline-derived CDR1 and CDR2 are SGHRS and YFSETQ. On this clone itself: The antigen remains undetermined.

Blood libraries mostly used roughly 0.5 ug genomic DNA, six replicates each. Clones were sequenced by immunoSEQ multiplex PCR, and TCRdb holds only the in-frame ones, with some missing. The data contain some 9,000 clones, around 66% of them singletons. This sample's time point: after neoadjuvant nivolumab, at surgical resection. The V call is TRBV5-1, the J call TRBJ2-7; no clear D. The receptor was derived from a person aged 40 to 85 with oral cavity squamous cell carcinoma. Sequencing was performed on PBMCs, taken after nivolumab (anti-PD-1) treatment. The CDR3 loop reads CASSLDGPSSYEQYF. The CDR3 nucleotides read TGCGCCAGCAGCTTGGACGGACCAAGCTCCTACGAGCAGTACTTC.